The 24 T cell receptor beta chains below come from one sample, sequenced in a study of chemoradiotherapy in HPV16-positive cancers. Sequenced by immunoSEQ multiplex PCR; TCRdb stores in-frame clones only, minus some. The sample lists around 2,500 clones; more than 75% were seen once. Sequences were derived from tumor tissue, sampled from a patient who underwent chemoradiotherapy. The receptors derive from a human donor with HPV-associated anogenital cancer.

The chain couples TRBV18 to TRBJ2-3, with 11 nucleotides matching TRBD2. V lost 6 bases to trimming and J lost 4 bases; unmatched junction nucleotides: 3. CDR3 length equals 14 residues. CDR1 KGHSH and CDR2 LQKENI come from the germline V gene. The chain's CDR3 is CASSSGRAPDTQYF. DNA for the CDR3: TGTGCCAGCTCTAGCGGGAGGGCCCCAGATACGCAGTATTTT. The full variable domain, with the rest looked up from reference TRBV18 and TRBJ2-3, is NAGVMQNPRHLVRRRGQEARLRCSPMKGHSHVYWYRQLPEEGLKFMVYLQKENIIDESGMPKERFSAEFPKEGPSILRIQQVVRGDSAAYFCASSSGRAPDTQYFGPGTRLTVL.

CDR3 DNA sequence: TGTGCCAGCAGTTCTCCGGGACAGTCCTACGAGCAGTACTTC. This encodes CASSSPGQSYEQYF. The rearrangement joins TRBV28 to TRBJ2-7; 7 positions match TRBD1. The CDR3 covers 14 residues. The J segment lost 1 base and the V segment lost 4 bases, leaving 4 bases of the junction unmatched. Germline V gene data show CDR1 as MDHEN and CDR2 as SYDVKM.

The V and J genes are TRBV7-9 and TRBJ1-1, with D tentatively TRBD1 (6 bases). CDR3 length: 14 residues. The germline V and J ends were trimmed by 5 bases and 1 base, with 11 bases remaining between them. The germline CDR1 and CDR2 sequences are SEHNR and FQNEAQ (reference sequence). The CDR3 DNA reads TGTGCCAGCAGCGCTGAACAGGGGAACACTGAAGCTTTCTTT. Its protein is CASSAEQGNTEAFF.

The chain uses TRBV5-1 and TRBJ2-6; 8 bases agree with TRBD1. Germline V gene data show CDR1 as SGHRS and CDR2 as YFSETQ. The CDR3 extends over 15 amino acids. V lost 3 bases, J lost 4 bases, and 3 bases stayed unmatched. The CDR3 coding sequence is TGCGCCAGCAGCTCGACAGGGGCAGGGGCCAACGTCCTGACTTTC. Its protein product is CASSSTGAGANVLTF.

The chain combines TRBV7-2 with TRBJ2-7, with D perhaps TRBD1 (6 bases). Germline CDR1 SGHTA, CDR2 FQGNSA. V was trimmed by 1 base and J by 1 base, leaving 11 bases between them. The CDR3 totals 15 residues. CDR3 in DNA: TGTGCCAGCAGCTTAGTCGGGACAAGTTCCTACGAGCAGTACTTC. This codes for CASSLVGTSSYEQYF.

This sequence joins TRBV30 and TRBJ2-7, with D uncertain. Trimming pared 2 bases from V and 4 bases from J, leaving 12 bases between. In germline, CDR1 is GTSNPN, CDR2 SVGIG (reference sequence). The CDR3 contains 13 residues. CDR3 coding DNA: TGTGCCTGGAGTCCATCGGTGATTTACGAGCAGTACTTC. Translating gives CAWSPSVIYEQYF.

The V call is TRBV11-2, the J call TRBJ2-5, with 7 bases lining up with TRBD1. Germline CDR1 is SGHAT and CDR2 is FQNNGV. This CDR3 spans 14 amino acids. The J segment lost 1 base and the V segment lost 5 bases, leaving 4 bases of the junction unmatched. The CDR3: CASSTGQVQETQYF. DNA for the CDR3: TGTGCCAGCAGCACCGGACAGGTCCAAGAGACCCAGTACTTC.

This clone was seen only a few times. The V gene is TRBV7-3, the J gene TRBJ2-3, with 7 bases fitting TRBD1. The J segment lost 6 bases and the V segment lost 5 bases, leaving 11 bases of the junction unmatched. The CDR3 length is 15 residues. Germline CDR1 and CDR2: SGHTA and FQGTGA. The CDR3 nucleotides read TGTGCCAGCAGCCCAACGACAGGGCCTAGGGATACGCAGTATTTT. Protein sequence: CASSPTTGPRDTQYF.

The rearrangement joins TRBV6-5 to TRBJ1-1; D gene uncertain. The CDR3 runs 13 residues. Trimming stripped 8 bases from V and 3 bases from J, with 13 bases between. Germline V gene sequence: CDR1 MNHEY, CDR2 SVGAGI. In nucleotides, the CDR3 is TGTGCCAGCCGACCCCTCGGGTACACTGAAGCTTTCTTT. Protein: CASRPLGYTEAFF.

The V gene is TRBV19, the J gene TRBJ1-5; D remains unclear. The CDR3 has 15 residues. The germline gives CDR1 LNHDA, CDR2 SQIVND (reference sequence). Trimming left V 3 bases short and J 4 bases short, with 13 bases between. The CDR3 DNA reads TGTGCCAGTAGTATGAGCTCTCGACTGAATCAGCCCCAGCATTTT. Its protein is CASSMSSRLNQPQHF.

The J gene is TRBJ1-1, the V gene TRBV29-1; tentative D call: TRBD1 (5 bases). Germline V gene data show CDR1 as SQVTM and CDR2 as ANQGSEA. The CDR3 length is 12 residues. The V and J ends lost 5 bases and 1 base respectively, with 8 bases between them. The CDR3 here is CSVRDQNTEAFF. The CDR3 bases are TGCAGCGTTCGGGACCAGAACACTGAAGCTTTCTTT.

V gene TRBV2 combines with J gene TRBJ2-2; 9 bases are a match to TRBD2. CDR3 length equals 16 residues. Germline V lookup: CDR1 SNHLY, CDR2 FYNNEI. Trimming removed 5 bases from V and 1 base from J; junction bases left unmatched: 5. CDR3 nucleotide sequence: TGTGCCAGCAGTACTGCTAGCGGGGAGAACACCGGGGAGCTGTTTTTT. It specifies CASSTASGENTGELFF.

For the CDR3, the DNA is TGTGCCTGGACCGGGACTAGCTCCTACGAGCAGTACTTC. Protein product: CAWTGTSSYEQYF. The chain couples TRBV30 to TRBJ2-5; 8 positions match TRBD2. The J call may be in error: the DNA end matches TRBJ2-7 better. Looked up from germline, CDR1 is GTSNPN and CDR2 is SVGIG (reference sequence). There are 13 residues in the CDR3.

This clone is a singleton in its sample. A junction end diverges from the germline sequence, so it may reflect a read error. The genes are TRBV7-7 and TRBJ2-1, with 9 bases fitting TRBD1. The CDR3 has 15 amino acids. Germline V gene lookup returns CDR1 SSHAT and CDR2 FNYEAQ (reference sequence). The CDR3 DNA sequence: TGTGCTAGCAGCCCGGACAGGGGAGGGTACAATGAGCAGTTCTTC. Its translation: CASSPDRGGYNEQFF.

This clone was observed a handful of times. The chain couples TRBV7-3 to TRBJ1-2; perhaps TRBD1 as D (6 bases). V was pared by 5 bases and J by 8 bases, with 15 bases between. CDR1 is SGHTA and CDR2 is FQGTGA in the germline V gene. The CDR3 consists of 13 residues. The CDR3 coding sequence is TGTGCCAGCAGCGTGGACAGCCACGGGGGCTACACCTTC. This sequence encodes CASSVDSHGGYTF.

Here the CDR3 reads CASSLLGTGMNTEAFF. Here the CDR3 DNA reads TGCGCCAGCAGCTTGTTAGGAACGGGAATGAACACTGAAGCTTTCTTT. This chain links TRBV5-1 with TRBJ1-1; no definite D call. The germline gives CDR1 SGHRS, CDR2 YFSETQ. The CDR3 totals 16 residues. V was pared by 1 base and J by 0 bases, with 13 bases between. The full variable domain, its missing parts supplied by reference TRBV5-1 and TRBJ1-1, is KAGVTQTPRYLIKTRGQQVTLSCSPISGHRSVSWYQQTPGQGLQFLFEYFSETQRNKGNFPGRFSGRQFSNSRSEMNVSTLELGDSALYLCASSLLGTGMNTEAFFGQGTRLTVV.

By sample fraction, this clone is hyperexpanded. This rearrangement joins TRBV19 to TRBJ2-1, with D hard to call. This CDR3 is 17 amino acids long. V lost 4 bases, J lost 0 bases, and 16 bases lay in between. CDR1 and CDR2 (germline): LNHDA, SQIVND (reference sequence). DNA for the CDR3: TGTGCCAGTAGTACCACCATAAGCTCTAGCTCCTACAATGAGCAGTTCTTC. Amino acid sequence: CASSTTISSSSYNEQFF.

The genes are TRBV9 and TRBJ2-2; D is unclear. The CDR3 has 13 amino acids. V lost 3 bases and J lost 6, with 9 bases in between. Germline CDR1 SGDLS, CDR2 YYNGEE. The CDR3 loop is CASSEAVAGELFF. The CDR3 DNA is TGTGCCAGCAGCGAGGCCGTAGCCGGGGAGCTGTTTTTT.

The table lists this clone with a count of one. The chain links TRBV27 to TRBJ2-7; a possible D gene is TRBD2 (6 bases). This CDR3 is built from 15 residues. V gave up 3 bases and J gave up 2 bases, with 14 bases separating them. Germline V gives CDR1 MNHEY, CDR2 SMNVEV (reference sequence). The chain's CDR3 is CASSLNRESTYEQYF. The CDR3 DNA sequence: TGTGCCAGCAGTTTGAATCGGGAGTCCACCTACGAGCAGTACTTC.

The chain combines TRBV10-1 with TRBJ1-2; no clear D. Trimming removed 2 bases from V and 4 bases from J, with 8 bases in between. The CDR3 covers 13 residues. Germline CDR1 reads WNHNN; CDR2 reads SYGVQD (reference sequence). In DNA, the CDR3 is TGCGCCAGCAGTGAGGGTCGGAGCTATGGCTACACCTTC. Amino acids: CASSEGRSYGYTF.

By sample fraction, this clone is large. The CDR3 reads CASTEAGTGGYEQYF. The DNA of the CDR3 is TGTGCCAGCACCGAAGCTGGGACAGGGGGCTACGAGCAGTACTTC. The rearrangement links TRBV6-1 to TRBJ2-7, with TRBD1 matching 11 bases. CDR1 is MNHNS and CDR2 is SASEGT in the germline V gene. The CDR3 length is 15 residues. V was clipped by 7 bases and J by 3 bases; unmatched bases: 8.

In this sample, this clone is large. V gene TRBV6-4 combines with J gene TRBJ2-3; D is ambiguous. CDR1 MRHNA and CDR2 SNTAGT come from the germline V gene. This CDR3 region has 13 residues. V was cut by 2 bases and J by 2 bases, with 5 bases left in between. The CDR3 protein is CASSDGDTDTQYF. The CDR3 DNA is TGTGCCAGCAGTGACGGGGACACAGATACGCAGTATTTT.

V usage is TRBV28 and J usage is TRBJ1-2; D remains unclear. Germline assignment: CDR1 MDHEN and CDR2 SYDVKM. V shed 7 bases and J shed 0 bases, with 9 bases lying between them. The CDR3 has 13 residues. For the CDR3, the DNA is TGTGCCAGCAAAGAAGGAGCTAACTATGGCTACACCTTC. Translation: CASKEGANYGYTF.

The chain combines TRBV14 with TRBJ1-1, with D perhaps TRBD1 (5 bases). Germline CDR1 SGHDN, CDR2 FVKESK. The ends were cut back, 0 bases at V and 6 bases at J, with 17 bases in the middle. The CDR3 runs to 16 residues. CDR3 sequence (DNA): TGTGCCAGCAGCCAAGATCCGGGCAGGGTAGGCGCTGAAGCTTTCTTT. As protein: CASSQDPGRVGAEAFF.